This T cell receptor beta chain was captured in a study of T cells expressing NK-cell markers. TCRdb re-called the 5' RACE reads and gives one entry per CDR3 protein, without DNA. This table lists 440,000 or so distinct CDR3 sequences. This CDR3 is 13 amino acids long. The germline gives CDR1 DFQATT, CDR2 SNEGSKA (reference sequence). This chain joins TRBV20-1 and TRBJ2-2; the TCRdb D gene call, TRBD1, has no DNA to confirm it. The TCR comes from a woman between 18 and 70 years old in good health. Material: blood T cells: a sorted CD56 or NKG2C T cell subset, CD4+ or CD8+ T cells, or bulk PBMC T cells (not recorded which). This CDR3 reads CSAGQGNTGELFF.